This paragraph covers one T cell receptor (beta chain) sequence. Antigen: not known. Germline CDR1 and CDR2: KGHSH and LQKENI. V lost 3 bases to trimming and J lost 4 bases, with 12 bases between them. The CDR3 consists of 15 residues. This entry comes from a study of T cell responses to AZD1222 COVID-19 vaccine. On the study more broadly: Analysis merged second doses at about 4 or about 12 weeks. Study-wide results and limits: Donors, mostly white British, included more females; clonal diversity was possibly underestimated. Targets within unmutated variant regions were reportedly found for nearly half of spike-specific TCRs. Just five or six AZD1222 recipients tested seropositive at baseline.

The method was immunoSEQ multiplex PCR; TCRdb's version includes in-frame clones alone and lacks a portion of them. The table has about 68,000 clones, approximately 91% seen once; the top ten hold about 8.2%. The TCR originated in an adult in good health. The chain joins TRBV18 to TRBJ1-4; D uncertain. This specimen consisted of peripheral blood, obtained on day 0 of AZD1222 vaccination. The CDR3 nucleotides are TGTGCCAGCTCACCGTCGGTACGGCGTAATGAAAAACTGTTTTTT. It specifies CASSPSVRRNEKLFF.